The TCR beta chain under discussion was sequenced for a study of T-cell reconstitution after alpha-beta-depleted transplantation in children (TCRdb year 2016). In terms of the full investigation: The study quantitatively tracked T-cell immune reconstitution after TCRalphabeta/CD19-depleted allogeneic hematopoietic cell transplantation in children using TCR repertoire profiling. Findings and caveats that apply to the study as a whole: The high TCRbeta diversity at day 60 in some patients was ascribed to recipient T cells and intrathymic progenitors that had survived conditioning. The apparently early alphabetaT-cell count recovery about two months after transplant was reportedly dependent on only several hundred rapidly expanded clones derived from non-depleted graft cells. Over the following months the frequencies of hyperexpanded clones went down, and after one year T-cell counts and TCRbeta diversity were mostly credited to newly produced T cells.

Taken with the paper, the label for treatment or condition translates to: allogeneic hematopoietic cell transplantation with graft depleted of TCRalphabeta T cells and CD19 B cells. TCRalphabeta/CD19-depleted allogeneic hematopoietic cell grafts were given to the transplant recipients, all of whom were children. As for this clonotype: No antigen is known for it. No much larger clone exists at a distance of one base, and base qualities are not known.

Compared with germline, V lacks 4 bases and J lacks 1 base; bases without a gene match: 7. Inclusive of the bounding cysteine and phenylalanine, the CDR3 is 15 residues long. Kept here is only the CDR3 DNA, which spans 45 bases and is read in frame from base 1. CDR1 and CDR2 are drawn from the germline V gene: SGHDT, YYEEEE. The library was built by means of PCR. The data were produced on an Illumina HiSeq 2500. Molecular barcoding was employed in the preparation of TCR libraries, with unique molecular identifiers being used to normalize TCRbeta repertoire quantification. In-frame beta chains were kept once TCRdb had trimmed the public reads at Q25 with fastp and called clones with MiXCR. Every CDR3 protein is listed once, alongside the most common genes and DNA of its rows. In all, the sample holds about 500,000 distinct CDR3 sequences, and roughly 10% of those were seen once. The ten largest clones take up around 15% of the sample.

The chain uses TRBV5-6 and TRBJ1-2; 7 central nucleotides agree with TRBD1. The sequenced sample was PBMCs, mostly from graft donor cells, obtained 180 days after TCRalphabeta/CD19-depleted stem cell transplant. The sequence derives from a female patient between 2 and 15 years old who had a stem cell transplant for aplastic anemia, so the T cells may come from the graft donor. The base sequence is TGTGCCAGCAGCATGGGACAGTTGAATAACTATGGCTACACCTTC. The translation is CASSMGQLNNYGYTF.